Each of the 10 T cell receptor beta chains below was sequenced from the same sample in a study of human T cells and chemical hapten exposure. This sample's time point: patch test 1, 2 weeks after DPC sensitization. The treatment was: therapeutic diphenylcyclopropenone sensitization with weekly scalp DPC. From the RACE reads, TCRdb called clonotypes with MiXCR, one entry per CDR3 protein. Altogether roughly 160,000 distinct CDR3 sequences are present, roughly 14% being singletons, with the ten largest covering 1.7%. The source was whole blood, collected in connection with sensitization to the hapten diphenylcyclopropenone (DPC). The receptors come from a woman under 40 with alopecia areata. Some clones in this sample may be carry-over from other donors' samples.

This clonotype was seen at least ten times. This sequence joins TRBV28 and TRBJ2-6; D gene ambiguous. Germline CDR1 MDHEN, CDR2 SYDVKM. The V end lost 2 bases, the J end lost 4 bases, and 3 bases lay between the germline ends. The CDR3 covers 13 residues. The CDR3: CASSLRGANVLTF. Here the CDR3 DNA reads TGTGCCAGCAGTTTACGGGGGGCCAACGTCCTGACTTTC.

The J gene is TRBJ1-3, the V gene TRBV25-1; 7 bases align to TRBD1. V shed 2 bases and J 4 bases; nucleotides not matched to a gene: 5. Germline CDR1 and CDR2: MGHDK and SYGVNS. The CDR3 loop spans 15 amino acids. The DNA for the CDR3 is TGTGCCAGCAGTGAACACAGGGGACTCGGAAACACCATATATTTT. Amino acids: CASSEHRGLGNTIYF. Filled out from reference TRBV25-1 and TRBJ1-3, the complete variable domain reads EADIYQTPRYLVIGTGKKITLECSQTMGHDKMYWYQQDPGMELHLIHYSYGVNSTEKGDLSSESTVSRIRTEHFPLTLESARPSHTSQYLCASSEHRGLGNTIYFGEGSWLTVV.

Many counts were recorded for this clonotype. CDR3 in amino acids: CSVLDRGAYNEQFF. CDR3 in DNA: TGCAGCGTTCTGGACAGGGGCGCCTACAATGAGCAGTTCTTC. The genes are TRBV29-1 and TRBJ2-1; 9 positions agree with TRBD1. CDR1 is SQVTM and CDR2 is ANQGSEA in the germline V gene. The CDR3 extends over 14 amino acids. The J segment lost 2 bases and the V segment lost 5 bases, leaving 4 bases of the junction unmatched.

The V gene is TRBV11-2, the J gene TRBJ1-1; 8 bases map to TRBD1. This CDR3 has 15 amino acids. The trim removed 5 bases at V and 4 bases at J, leaving 9 bases unmatched. Germline-derived CDR1 and CDR2 are SGHAT and FQNNGV. In nucleotides, the CDR3 is TGTGCCAGCAGCGTCCAGACAGGGGAGAGCACTGAAGCTTTCTTT. Amino acids: CASSVQTGESTEAFF.

This clonotype was detected only once. The CDR3 reads CSATAAGGWGTDTQYF. CDR3 sequence (DNA): TGCAGTGCTACCGCAGCGGGAGGATGGGGCACAGATACGCAGTATTTT. This chain uses TRBV20-1 with TRBJ2-3, with 9 bases matching TRBD2. The CDR3 loop spans 16 amino acids. Germline V lookup: CDR1 DFQATT, CDR2 SNEGSKA (reference sequence). With V trimmed by 4 bases and J by 1 base, 9 bases remained unmatched.

This clonotype came up a few times. The CDR3 DNA sequence: TGCAGTGCCACGAGGGGCACTAGCGGATGGAGAGGGACAGATACGCAGTATTTT. It codes for CSATRGTSGWRGTDTQYF. The rearrangement links TRBV20-1 to TRBJ2-3, with 8 bases aligning to TRBD2. V lost 6 bases and J lost 3; bases outside the gene matches: 20. Germline V gene sequence: CDR1 DFQATT, CDR2 SNEGSKA (reference sequence). This CDR3 comprises 18 residues.

The rearrangement links TRBV20-1 to TRBJ1-2; D gene ambiguous. Germline V gene sequence: CDR1 DFQATT, CDR2 SNEGSKA (reference sequence). Trimming shortened V by 1 base and J by 5 bases, and 11 bases separated the two germline ends. This CDR3 region has 13 residues. In DNA form, the CDR3 reads TGCAGTGCTAGAGGGGTCCTGGAGTATGGCTACACCTTC. Protein sequence: CSARGVLEYGYTF.

This clonotype was observed many times. J is TRBJ2-3 and V is TRBV20-1; no clear D gene. Per the germline V gene, CDR1 is DFQATT and CDR2 is SNEGSKA (reference sequence). The CDR3 consists of 15 residues. V was trimmed by 5 bases and J by 3 bases, leaving 18 bases between them. The CDR3 is CSAPRRLGPTDTQYF. CDR3 in DNA: TGCAGTGCTCCCCGACGATTGGGCCCTACAGATACGCAGTATTTT.

This clonotype has a handful of counts. The V call is TRBV7-3, the J call TRBJ2-2; 8 nucleotides match TRBD1. This CDR3 has 15 amino acids. Germline assignment: CDR1 SGHTA and CDR2 FQGTGA. The J segment lost 5 bases and the V segment lost 5 bases, leaving 7 bases of the junction unmatched. CDR3 DNA: TGTGCCAGCAGCAGACAGGGGATGGGAACCGGGGAGCTGTTTTTT. Protein sequence: CASSRQGMGTGELFF.

The chain's CDR3 is CASSFSYEGETQYF. The CDR3 bases are TGTGCCAGCAGTTTCTCCTATGAAGGGGAGACCCAGTACTTC. This chain connects TRBV12-3 or TRBV12-4 to TRBJ2-5; D not resolved. V dropped 3 bases and J dropped 5 bases, with 13 bases sitting between them. CDR3 length: 14 amino acids.